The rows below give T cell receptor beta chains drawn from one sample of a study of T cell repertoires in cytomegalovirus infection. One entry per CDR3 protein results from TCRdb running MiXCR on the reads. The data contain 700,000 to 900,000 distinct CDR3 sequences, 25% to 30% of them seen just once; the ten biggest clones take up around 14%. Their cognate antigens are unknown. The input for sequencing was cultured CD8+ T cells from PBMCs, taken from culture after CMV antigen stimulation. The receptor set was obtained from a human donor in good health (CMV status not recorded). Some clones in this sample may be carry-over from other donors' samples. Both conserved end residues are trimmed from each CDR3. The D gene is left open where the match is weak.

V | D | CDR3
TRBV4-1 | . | ASSQDRGLEDTQY
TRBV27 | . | ASKWGSSTDTQY
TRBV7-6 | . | ASSIDLGGQPQH
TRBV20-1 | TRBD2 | SARDPNGLAGGKPPDTQY
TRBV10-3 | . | AISEESSYEQY
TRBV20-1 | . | SALTGEQPNTGELF
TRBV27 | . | ASSFPTEEQF
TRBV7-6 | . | ASSDFTGELF
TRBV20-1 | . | SARELGARGYT
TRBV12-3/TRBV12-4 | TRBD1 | ASSFRGGMAGNTIY
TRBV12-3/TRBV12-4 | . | ASSFRIPGPTGVGLETQY
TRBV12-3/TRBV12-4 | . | ASSSPHDRFNEQF
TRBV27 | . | ASSPLPRDQETQY
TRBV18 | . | ASSPGRLGGTEAF
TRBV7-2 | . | ASSAVGGRDTEAF
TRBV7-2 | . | ASSLAWAGELF
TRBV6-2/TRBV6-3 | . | ASSYFREETQY
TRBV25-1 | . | ASSDQGFSEQY
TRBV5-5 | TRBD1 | ASSLRVVTGGDSPLH
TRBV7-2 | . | ASSFSMTGPNTEAF
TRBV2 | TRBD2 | ASSEALPAGGRETQY
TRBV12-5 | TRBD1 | ASSLRDRGRETQY
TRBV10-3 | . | AISARDTSTDTQY
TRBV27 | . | ASSWGSVGETQY
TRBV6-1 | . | AILHWGPVYQAYGYT
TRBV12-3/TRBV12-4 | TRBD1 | ASRPRTGPQETQY
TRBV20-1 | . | SARVGGGLGTEAF
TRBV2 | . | ASKGEASTDTQY
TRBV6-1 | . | ASRALDDYGYT
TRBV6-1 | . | ATYPRGTEAF
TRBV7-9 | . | ASSRLDTQY
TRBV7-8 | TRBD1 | ASSLALPGQGAGDTQY
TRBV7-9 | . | ASSLDSPPYNEQF
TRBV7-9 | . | ASSLARAEQGYGYT
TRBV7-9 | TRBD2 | ASSFAREAVTTGGANVLT
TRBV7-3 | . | ASGRRCKKAF
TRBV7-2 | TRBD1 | ASSPDRGRRGNQPQH
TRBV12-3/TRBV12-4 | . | ASSPGRSGEQY
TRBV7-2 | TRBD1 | ASSLAGQGRYYGYT
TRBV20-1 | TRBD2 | SARDSGLGERGGYNEQF
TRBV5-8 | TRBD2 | ASSPGTIAHNEQF
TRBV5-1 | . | ASSLSVKETAASYEQY
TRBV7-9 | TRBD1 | ASSLVDRPKSGSHNEQF
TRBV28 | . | ASSLEGNTIY
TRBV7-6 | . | ASSLEVGGAAEAF
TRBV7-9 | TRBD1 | ASSYGTGGLGTQY
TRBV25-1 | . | ASSGVPREQETQY
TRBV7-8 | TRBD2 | ASSPSGGGKRGPY
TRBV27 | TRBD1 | ASSLSMTGGNTEAF
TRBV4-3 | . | ASSQGGGRAGLQF
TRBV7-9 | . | ASSFPSGTLNYGYT
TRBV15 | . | ATSRGQRGSYEQY
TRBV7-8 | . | ASSTLAREQF
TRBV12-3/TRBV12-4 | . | ASSSTAAGELF
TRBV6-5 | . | ASSLDSQSTEAF
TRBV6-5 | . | ASSYSGDSGNTIY